This TCR beta chain is from a study of cytomegalovirus exposure and HLA in healthy donors. Trimming stripped 3 bases from V and 9 bases from J, with 8 bases between. The CDR3 extends over 11 amino acids. TCRdb's copy holds only in-frame clones and misses some; the assay was immunoSEQ multiplex PCR. The sample records about 70,000 clones, roughly 92% being singletons. The donors were part of the validation cohort, which consisted of some 120 subjects and was separate from the first cohort of under 750 subjects. V is TRBV23-1 and J is TRBJ1-1; no clear D. TRBV23-1 is known as an ORF, though its function is uncertain. This TCR derives from a woman aged 18-29 years in good health and CMV-seropositive. The sample consisted of PBMCs. The CDR3 reads CASSHRVKAFF. The DNA of the CDR3 is TGCGCCAGCAGTCACCGGGTGAAAGCTTTCTTT.